These 18 T cell receptor beta chains were sequenced from one sample in a study of regulatory T cells in long-lasting Graves disease. This sample's time point: newly diagnosed GD, antithyroid drugs for less than 3 months. The TCR library was prepared using RNA isolated from PBMCs. Construction of TCR beta libraries relied on iRepertoire HTBI primers and on Arm-PCR targeting CDR3 regions. TCRdb used MiXCR to reprocess the multiplex PCR reads, holding one entry per CDR3 protein. The sample lists a few hundred thousand distinct CDR3 sequences; roughly 10% were seen once. Separately, the same data were catalogued under a study of T cells in Graves' hyperthyroidism and ophthalmopathy.

The material sequenced was peripheral blood mononuclear cells (PBMCs), taken at new diagnosis, from a patient treated with antithyroid drugs. All receptors come from a woman aged 18 to 35 with Graves disease.

The sample holds many counts of this clonotype. The rearrangement links TRBV5-1 to TRBJ2-2; D unresolved. CDR1 and CDR2 from the germline V gene are SGHRS and YFSETQ. The V gene lost 4 bases and the J gene lost 2 bases, with 24 bases spanning the gap. The CDR3 length is 19 residues. CDR3 coding DNA: TGCGCCAGCAGCATATACGGGTCCAGCCCAATCCAAAACACCGGGGAGCTGTTTTTT. It encodes CASSIYGSSPIQNTGELFF.

V is TRBV15 and J is TRBJ1-5; D is ambiguous. This CDR3 is built from 13 residues. The germline CDR1 and CDR2 sequences are LNHNV and YYDKDF (reference sequence). V was cut by 2 bases and J by 3 bases, with 5 bases left in between. The CDR3 sequence: CATSRQSNQPQHF. The CDR3 DNA follows: TGTGCCACCAGCAGACAGTCCAATCAGCCCCAGCATTTT. The full variable domain, in which reference TRBV15 and TRBJ1-5 provide the parts outside the CDR3, is DAMVIQNPRYQVTQFGKPVTLSCSQTLNHNVMYWYQQKSSQAPKLLFHYYDKDFNNEADTPDNFQSRRPNTSFCFLDIRSPGLGDTAMYLCATSRQSNQPQHFGDGTRLSIL.

This clonotype was counted many times. This chain joins TRBV4-1 and TRBJ2-7; D gene unclear. CDR3 length equals 13 residues. The V gene's germline CDR1 is MGHRA and CDR2 YSYEKL. V lost 4 bases and J lost 7, with 14 bases in between. The CDR3, as DNA: TGCGCCAGCAGCCGCCTAGAGTCACGGGAGCAGTACTTC. It codes for CASSRLESREQYF.

This clonotype was picked up many times. The J gene is TRBJ2-1, the V gene TRBV29-1; 7 bases are shared with TRBD2. The CDR3 contains 12 residues. CDR1 is SQVTM and CDR2 is ANQGSEA in the germline V gene. V was clipped by 7 bases and J by 8 bases; unmatched bases: 8. The CDR3 DNA follows: TGCAGCGGGAGACTAGCTGCGGATGAGCAGTTCTTC. Its translation: CSGRLAADEQFF.

This sequence joins TRBV20-1 and TRBJ2-1; D is ambiguous. Germline-derived CDR1 and CDR2 are DFQATT and SNEGSKA (reference sequence). Trimming removed 6 bases at V and 2 bases at J, with 8 bases between. The CDR3 totals 12 residues. CDR3 in amino acids: CSALGPYNEQFF. The CDR3 nucleotides read TGCAGTGCCCTCGGGCCCTACAATGAGCAGTTCTTC.

The V call is TRBV19, the J call TRBJ1-5; 10 nucleotides match TRBD1. Germline CDR1 and CDR2: LNHDA and SQIVND (reference sequence). This CDR3 is built from 15 residues. Trimming cost V 5 bases and J 2 bases; bases outside gene matches: 3. CDR3 loop: CASSEGTGGNQPQHF. Written as DNA, the CDR3 is TGTGCCAGTAGTGAAGGGACAGGGGGCAATCAGCCCCAGCATTTT.

The V call is TRBV19, the J call TRBJ1-1; D possibly corresponds to TRBD1 (6 bases). Trimming removed 3 bases from V and 7 bases from J, with 9 bases in between. Germline CDR1 is LNHDA and CDR2 is SQIVND (reference sequence). The CDR3 covers 12 residues. As DNA, the CDR3 is TGTGCCAGTAGTATCGACAGGATTGAAGCTTTCTTT. Its translation: CASSIDRIEAFF.

This clonotype was picked up many times. The chain joins TRBV11-2 to TRBJ1-3; D is undetermined. Trimming removed 5 bases from V and 4 bases from J, with 21 bases in between. Per germline, CDR1 SGHAT and CDR2 FQNNGV. The CDR3 is 17 residues long. The CDR3 sequence is CASSLPTSVSPGNTIYF. DNA for the CDR3: TGTGCCAGCAGCCTACCCACTTCTGTTTCTCCAGGAAACACCATATATTTT.

This clonotype was detected many times. V is TRBV7-8 and J is TRBJ2-5; 8 nucleotides align to TRBD1. CDR3 length equals 13 residues. CDR1 is SGHVS and CDR2 is FQNEAQ in the germline V gene. V gave up 8 bases and J gave up 4 bases; unmatched junction bases: 6. The DNA for the CDR3 is TGTGCCAGCGGACAGGGTGTAGGAGAGACCCAGTACTTC. It yields the protein CASGQGVGETQYF.

This chain joins TRBV4-1 and TRBJ1-5; weak D call: TRBD1 (5 bases). This CDR3 has 14 amino acids. Trimming removed 1 base from V and 7 bases from J, with 11 bases in between. Per germline, CDR1 MGHRA and CDR2 YSYEKL. The CDR3 bases are TGCGCCAGCAGCCAAGGAGGGGATACACAGCCCCAGCATTTT. Translating it yields CASSQGGDTQPQHF.

At least ten counts were recorded for this clonotype. CDR3 sequence: CASSYLAGGSYEQYF. In DNA, the CDR3 is TGTGCCAGCAGTTACCTGGCGGGCGGCTCCTACGAGCAGTACTTC. The chain is built from TRBV6-9 and TRBJ2-7; a weak D match, TRBD2 (5 bases). Germline V lookup: CDR1 MNHGY, CDR2 SVAAGI. CDR3 length: 15 residues. V was shortened by 3 bases and J by 0 bases, with 12 bases between the two germline ends.

The chain is built from TRBV7-8 and TRBJ1-2; 7 positions match TRBD1. Looked up from germline, CDR1 is SGHVS and CDR2 is FQNEAQ. The CDR3 contains 15 residues. With 4 bases clipped from V and 8 bases from J, the junction kept 13 bases outside the gene matches. Here the CDR3 DNA reads TGTGCCAGCAGCTCCAAACCACAGGGGAAGAAGGGCTACACCTTC. Protein product: CASSSKPQGKKGYTF.

The chain recombines TRBV7-2 with TRBJ2-7; D gene ambiguous. The CDR3 runs 13 residues. V was pared by 6 bases and J by 3 bases, with 12 bases between. The germline V gene has CDR1 SGHTA and CDR2 FQGNSA. CDR3 residues: CASRSRYGYEQYF. DNA for the CDR3: TGTGCCAGCAGATCTAGGTATGGCTACGAGCAGTACTTC.

In this sample, this clonotype turned up many times. The gene calls are TRBV2 and TRBJ2-5; D call uncertain. This CDR3 is built from 11 residues. The V end lost 7 bases, the J end lost 5 bases, and 8 bases lay between the germline ends. Germline V gives CDR1 SNHLY, CDR2 FYNNEI. The CDR3 sequence: CASTLGETQYF. The CDR3 nucleotides are TGTGCCAGCACCCTGGGGGAGACCCAGTACTTC.

Ten or more counts support this clonotype. V and J are TRBV28 and TRBJ1-1; 9 nucleotides match TRBD1. V lost 5 bases, J lost 0 bases, and 7 bases stayed unmatched. Germline V gene sequence: CDR1 MDHEN, CDR2 SYDVKM. The CDR3 runs to 16 residues. Written as DNA, the CDR3 is TGTGCCAGCAGTAAATGGACAGGGGCAATGAACACTGAAGCTTTCTTT. The encoded protein is CASSKWTGAMNTEAFF.

This clonotype has a count of ten or more. The rearrangement links TRBV5-1 to TRBJ1-5, with 7 bases matching TRBD1. The CDR3 totals 13 residues. V was clipped by 4 bases and J by 3 bases; unmatched bases: 1. CDR1 and CDR2 (germline): SGHRS, YFSETQ. The CDR3 loop is CASSTGDNQPQHF. CDR3 DNA sequence: TGCGCCAGCAGCACAGGGGACAATCAGCCCCAGCATTTT.

The chain couples TRBV7-2 to TRBJ2-4, with no clear D. The CDR3 sequence is 13 residues long. Germline CDR1 is SGHTA and CDR2 is FQGNSA. The V gene lost 3 bases and the J gene lost 2 bases, with 5 bases spanning the gap. As DNA, the CDR3 is TGTGCCAGCAGCTTTGGGACCAAAAACATTCAGTACTTC. It codes for CASSFGTKNIQYF. The full variable domain, its missing parts supplied by reference TRBV7-2 and TRBJ2-4, is GAGVSQSPSNKVTEKGKDVELRCDPISGHTALYWYRQSLGQGLEFLIYFQGNSAPDKSGLPSDRFSAERTGGSVSTLTIQRTQQEDSAVYLCASSFGTKNIQYFGAGTRLSVL.

The V and J genes are TRBV18 and TRBJ2-1, with 7 bases fitting TRBD2. The CDR3 has 15 amino acids. Germline V gene lookup returns CDR1 KGHSH and CDR2 LQKENI. The ends lost 3 bases at V and 6 bases at J; junction bases unmatched: 8. CDR3 nucleotide sequence: TGTGCCAGCTCACCGGGTGAGGGAGGGCTCAATGAGCAGTTCTTC. This translates into CASSPGEGGLNEQFF.